The 10 T cell receptor beta chains given below trace back to one sample, sequenced in a study of shared clonotypes between healthy human individuals. Naive CD8 cells comprised CD45RO-negative, CCR7-positively selected cells, excluding terminally differentiated effector memory CD45RA+ cells. TCRdb's copy holds only in-frame clones and misses some; the assay was immunoSEQ multiplex PCR. The table shows roughly 2,000,000 clones, with roughly 95% occurring only once. Sequencing was carried out using naive CD8+ T cells sorted from blood. These receptors were taken from a man aged 18 to 30 in good health.

This chain connects TRBV28 to TRBJ2-3, with 7 bases lining up with TRBD2. Germline CDR1 MDHEN, CDR2 SYDVKM. Trimming removed 6 bases from V and 7 bases from J; junction bases left unmatched: 1. The CDR3 has 11 amino acids. The CDR3 is CASRAGNTQYF. CDR3 bases: TGTGCCAGCAGAGCGGGGAATACGCAGTATTTT.

As for this clone: A single base separates this from a much larger clone, so it may be a read error. Distinct nucleotide sequences in the sample also encode this CDR3. The chain couples TRBV28 to TRBJ2-6; no clear D. The length of the CDR3 is 13 residues. V shed 3 bases and J shed 1 base, with 1 base lying between them. From germline, CDR1 is MDHEN and CDR2 SYDVKM. This chain's CDR3 is CASSFSGANVLTF. The DNA for the CDR3 is TGTGCCAGCAGTTTTTCTGGGGCCAACGTCCTGACTTTC.

V gene TRBV7-3 combines with J gene TRBJ2-1; tentatively, D is TRBD1 or TRBD2 (5 bases each). CDR1 and CDR2 from the germline V gene are SGHTA and FQGTGA. The CDR3 runs 12 residues. Trimming removed 1 base at V and 8 bases at J, with 6 bases between. The CDR3 spells CASSLRGHEQFF. Written as DNA, the CDR3 is TGTGCCAGCAGCTTAAGGGGACATGAGCAGTTCTTC.

This chain uses TRBV19 with TRBJ2-1, with 10 nucleotides matching TRBD2. Trimming took 7 bases from V and 2 from J; bases not matched to a gene: 8. The CDR3 extends over 16 amino acids. The germline V gene encodes CDR1 LNHDA and CDR2 SQIVND (reference sequence). The CDR3 bases are TGTGCCAGTACCATGACTAGCGGGTCGACCTACAATGAGCAGTTCTTC. It specifies CASTMTSGSTYNEQFF.

The chain recombines TRBV9 with TRBJ2-1; 11 bases fit TRBD2. In germline, CDR1 is SGDLS, CDR2 YYNGEE. The CDR3 is 15 residues long. Trimming cost V 4 bases and J 2 bases; bases outside gene matches: 2. The CDR3 DNA is TGTGCCAGCAGCTATAGCGGGAGGGCCTACAATGAGCAGTTCTTC. Its protein product is CASSYSGRAYNEQFF.

The chain links TRBV5-1 to TRBJ2-7; D might be TRBD1 or TRBD2, each matching 5 bases. Trimming took off 3 bases at V and 2 bases at J, with 18 bases between the two ends. The germline CDR1 and CDR2 sequences are SGHRS and YFSETQ. There are 16 residues in the CDR3. As DNA, the CDR3 is TGCGCCAGCAGCTGGGGGAGAGGGGAGAACGCCTACGAGCAGTACTTC. It yields the protein CASSWGRGENAYEQYF.

The count of this clone is one. This chain uses TRBV29-1 with TRBJ2-7, with TRBD1 as a possible D gene (5 bases). Deletions cut 6 bases from V and 2 bases from J, with 8 bases between. The germline gives CDR1 SQVTM, CDR2 ANQGSEA. CDR3 length: 11 amino acids. The CDR3 here is CSVDTTYEQYF. CDR3 bases: TGCAGCGTGGACACCACCTACGAGCAGTACTTC.

The rearrangement joins TRBV2 to TRBJ2-7; D may be TRBD1 (6 bases). Germline-derived CDR1 and CDR2 are SNHLY and FYNNEI. The CDR3 sequence is 17 residues long. V lost 4 bases to trimming and J lost 5 bases, with 24 bases between them. For the CDR3, the DNA is TGTGCCAGCAGTGCTCCTCTTACCTACACAGGGCCCAACGAGCAGTACTTC. Encoded protein: CASSAPLTYTGPNEQYF.

The chain couples TRBV28 to TRBJ2-7, with 8 bases that match TRBD2. CDR3 size: 14 residues. The germline gives CDR1 MDHEN, CDR2 SYDVKM. The V gene end was trimmed by 5 bases and the J gene end by 2 bases; junction bases not matched to a gene: 5. The CDR3 sequence is CASSPNSGAYEQYF. CDR3 nucleotides: TGTGCCAGCAGTCCCAATAGCGGGGCCTACGAGCAGTACTTC.

Regarding this clone: Other DNA sequences in the same sample also yield this CDR3. The chain recombines TRBV2 with TRBJ2-5; D is undetermined. The CDR3 runs 10 residues. The ends were cut back, 4 bases at V and 4 bases at J, with 1 base in the middle. Germline CDR1 reads SNHLY; CDR2 reads FYNNEI. CDR3: CASSGETQYF. CDR3 nucleotides: TGTGCCAGCAGTGGAGAGACCCAGTACTTC.